This TCR beta chain was identified in a study of Ad26.COV2.S vaccination and SARS-CoV-2 variants. The CDR3 is 15 residues long. Per germline, CDR1 MNHEY and CDR2 SVGAGI. Trimming left V 2 bases short and J 6 bases short, with 11 bases between. Treatment: around 19 received Ad26.COV2.S at low or high dose, single or two shots; five or six received placebo; per-sample allocation not given. Sample collection was performed on day 63 after the first vaccine or placebo injection. Study-wide results and caveats: Spike-specific TCR breadth was greater in vaccine than placebo recipients.

Here immunoSEQ multiplex PCR was the method, and the copy in TCRdb shows in-frame clones only, minus some. The table includes 400,000 to 500,000 clones, 70% to 90% detected once. A remark on this clone: The target antigen is unknown.

This TCR derives from a person between 18 and 59 years old who received the Ad26.COV2.S COVID-19 vaccine or a placebo. The sample in question was peripheral blood, obtained in a trial of Ad26.COV2.S vaccine versus placebo. The genes are TRBV6-5 and TRBJ1-6; D gene unclear. The CDR3 DNA is TGTGCCAGCAGTTACGAGTCAGCAGTTAATTCACCCCTCCACTTT. It specifies CASSYESAVNSPLHF.